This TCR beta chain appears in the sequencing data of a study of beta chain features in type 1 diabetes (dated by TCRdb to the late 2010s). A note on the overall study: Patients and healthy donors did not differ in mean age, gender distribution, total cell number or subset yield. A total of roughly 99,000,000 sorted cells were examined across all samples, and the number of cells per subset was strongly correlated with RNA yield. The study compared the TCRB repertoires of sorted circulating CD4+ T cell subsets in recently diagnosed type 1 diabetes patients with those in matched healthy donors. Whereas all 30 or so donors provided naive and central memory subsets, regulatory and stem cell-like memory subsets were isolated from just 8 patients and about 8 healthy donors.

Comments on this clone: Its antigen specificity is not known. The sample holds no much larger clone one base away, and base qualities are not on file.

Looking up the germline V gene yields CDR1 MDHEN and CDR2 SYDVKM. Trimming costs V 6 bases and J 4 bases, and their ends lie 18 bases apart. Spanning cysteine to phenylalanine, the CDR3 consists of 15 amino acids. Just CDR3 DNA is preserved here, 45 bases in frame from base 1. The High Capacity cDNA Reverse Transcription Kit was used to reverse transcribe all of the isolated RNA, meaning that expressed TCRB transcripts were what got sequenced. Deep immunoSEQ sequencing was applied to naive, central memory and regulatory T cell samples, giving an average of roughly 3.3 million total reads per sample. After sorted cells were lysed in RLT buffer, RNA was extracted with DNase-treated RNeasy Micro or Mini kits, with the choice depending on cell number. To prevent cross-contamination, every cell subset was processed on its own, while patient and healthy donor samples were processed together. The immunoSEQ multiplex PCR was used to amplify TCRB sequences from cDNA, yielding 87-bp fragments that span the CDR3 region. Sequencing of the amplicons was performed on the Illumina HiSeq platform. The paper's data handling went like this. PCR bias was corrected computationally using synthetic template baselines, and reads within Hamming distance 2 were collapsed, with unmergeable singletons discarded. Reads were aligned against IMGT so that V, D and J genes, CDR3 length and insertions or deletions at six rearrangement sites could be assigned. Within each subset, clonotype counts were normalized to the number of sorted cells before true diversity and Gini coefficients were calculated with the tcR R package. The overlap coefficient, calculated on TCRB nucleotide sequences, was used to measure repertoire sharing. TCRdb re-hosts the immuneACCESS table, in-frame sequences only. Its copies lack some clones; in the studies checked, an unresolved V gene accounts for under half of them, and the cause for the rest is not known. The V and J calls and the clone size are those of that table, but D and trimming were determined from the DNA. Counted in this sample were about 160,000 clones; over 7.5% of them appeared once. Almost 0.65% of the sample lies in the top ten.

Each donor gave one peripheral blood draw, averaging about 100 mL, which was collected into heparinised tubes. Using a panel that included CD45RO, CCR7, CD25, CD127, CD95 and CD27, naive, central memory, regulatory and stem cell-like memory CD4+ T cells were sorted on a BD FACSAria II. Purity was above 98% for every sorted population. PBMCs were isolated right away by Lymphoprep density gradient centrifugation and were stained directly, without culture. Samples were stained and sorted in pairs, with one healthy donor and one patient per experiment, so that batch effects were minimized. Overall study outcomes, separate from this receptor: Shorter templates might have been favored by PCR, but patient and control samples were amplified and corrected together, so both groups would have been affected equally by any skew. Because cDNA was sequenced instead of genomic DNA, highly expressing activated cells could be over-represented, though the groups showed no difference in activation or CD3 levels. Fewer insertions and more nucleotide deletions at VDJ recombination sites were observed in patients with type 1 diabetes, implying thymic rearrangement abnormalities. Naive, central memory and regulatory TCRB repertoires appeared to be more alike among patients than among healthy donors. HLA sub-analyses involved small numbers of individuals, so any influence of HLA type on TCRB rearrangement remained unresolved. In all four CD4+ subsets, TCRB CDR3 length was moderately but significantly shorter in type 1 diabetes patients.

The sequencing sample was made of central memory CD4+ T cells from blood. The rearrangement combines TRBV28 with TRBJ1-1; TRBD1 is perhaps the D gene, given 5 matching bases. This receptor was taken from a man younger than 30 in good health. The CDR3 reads CASRPAGGRSTEAFF. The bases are TGTGCCAGCAGGCCCGCCGGGGGAAGGAGCACTGAAGCTTTCTTT.